The entry that follows covers one TCR beta chain sequence. Germline CDR1 reads SGHTA; CDR2 reads FQGNSA. Trimming pared 1 base from V and 3 bases from J, leaving 15 bases between. CDR3 length: 17 amino acids. Through a sample-barcoded 5' primer and a J-beta primer mix, a second PCR was run for roughly 6 to 11 cycles. Any given sample supplied a minimum of 2.5 million CDR3-containing paired-end reads. Using its own MiXCR run on the 5' RACE reads, TCRdb lists one record per CDR3 protein. The repertoire holds 800,000 or so distinct CDR3 sequences, with 25% as singletons. This entry belongs to a study of blood T cells in healthy people across ages. A further study also used this sample, focusing on T cells of mothers and their children.

The sequenced sample consisted of blood. The sequence came from a boy under 18 in good health. The gene calls are TRBV7-2 and TRBJ1-4, with a weak D call TRBD1 (6 bases). The CDR3 DNA reads TGTGCCAGCAGCTTAGTCAGGGGAGGGAAGGCTAATGAAAAACTGTTTTTT. Its translation is CASSLVRGGKANEKLFF.